The source of this T cell receptor beta chain is a study of cytomegalovirus exposure and HLA in healthy donors (dated by TCRdb to about 2017). General notes on the study: According to an earlier analysis of 587 of the donors, about 179 million T cells yielded 100 million or so unique TCR beta sequences and 250 to 350 Gb of sequence data. Roughly 310 gigabases of sequencing data and some 85 million unique TCR sequences were included in an early release covering about 700 HLA-typed donors. Of the roughly 400 genotyped donors, over 70% fell in the genetic ancestry cluster associated with self-reported Caucasian donors. The study was designed to test whether signatures of past pathogen exposure could be identified by cataloging public T cell receptors. The study used immunosequencing to profile the T cell repertoires of hundreds of subjects and linked those repertoires to cytomegalovirus serostatus. A separate validation cohort of approximately 130 different subjects was used in addition to the roughly 700-subject first cohort. To predict cytomegalovirus infection status, the study brought together high-throughput TCR immunosequencing, statistical association of individual TCRs with disease status, and machine learning. To study patterns of TCR occurrence, a later analysis re-analyzed previously published TCR beta repertoires from 666 donors and added high-resolution HLA genotyping. Rather than using new phenotypic data, the later analysis identified candidate immune exposures from TCR beta sequences and from how often those sequences occurred across donors. An earlier analysis of nearly 600 of the donors applied high-throughput TCR beta sequencing to assess whether each TCR beta V gene segment acted as functional or pseudogenic. Donor age, sex, ethnicity and CMV serostatus were compiled alongside the repertoire data. Genome-wide SNP genotypes for about 55% of the roughly 670 donors were used in a later genetic analysis, which treated that subset as a discovery cohort. All discovery cohort repertoires had been generated using a single sequencing platform. HLA typing covered class I and class II loci at four-digit resolution. Typing coverage differed by locus: A, B, C, DRB1 and DQB1 were typed in roughly 620-640 donors, DQA1 in about 500, DPA1 in some 610, and DPB1 in 472. Because of strong linkage in the cohort, roughly five DR-DQ haplotypes were treated as single units for association and clustering. Among 300 to 500 genotyped donors of the cohort, an average of roughly 230,000 unique TCR beta nucleotide sequences was sequenced per donor, of which 15% to 20% were non-productive.

V is pruned by 3 bases and J by 8 bases, leaving 9 bases of the junction without a gene match. Its CDR3 holds 15 amino acids, cysteine through phenylalanine. The only DNA kept is the CDR3, 45 bases in frame from the first base. Via the germline V gene, CDR1 is SGHAT and CDR2 FQNNGV. The sample holds one count of this clone. There is no known antigen for this receptor. No base qualities exist here, and no much larger clone lies one base off it. The cohort was made up of 500 to 800 healthy bone marrow donors. Cohort members were all nominally healthy when sampled, although unrecorded immune exposures were likely present. The donor was CMV seronegative and was included in the group of around 320 seronegative cohort members. A peripheral blood sample was provided by each donor, and peripheral blood mononuclear cells were used for TCR beta sequencing. Genomic DNA extraction from the blood cell samples was performed with the Qiagen DNeasy Blood Extraction Kit.

The research as a whole found: In vitro tests confirmed that three of the cytomegalovirus-associated TCR beta chains recognize cytomegalovirus antigens. A total of fewer than 200 TCR beta chains were listed by the study as associated with cytomegalovirus. Compared with the roughly 720-donor mean, donors in an Asian-associated ancestry cluster had fewer N-insertions in productive TCRs, according to a later genetic analysis. An earlier analysis of approximately 600 of the donors showed that most TCR beta V segments appeared in productive rearrangements either about 90% or about 30% of the time, which broadly matched IMGT annotations. A cluster of highly shared sequence variants was judged likely to be a technical artifact of the sequencing pipeline. In a later analysis, the rate of TCR association differed among HLA loci, with DRB1 alleles having the most associated TCRs and HLA-C alleles having the fewest. Across donors, most TCR sequences were observed very rarely, whereas some public TCRs were present in many individuals. The authors suggested that the approach could potentially be generalized to other disease states and immunological phenotypes. When HLA alleles, especially DR and DQ, strongly co-occurred, attributing TCR associations to individual alleles was difficult. HLA typing was unavailable for some donors at each locus, so association tests used only the typed subset. Because the 87-base-pair reads could not distinguish some IMGT-functional V segments, including TRBV6-2 and TRBV6-3, those segments were excluded. Immune exposure information for the cohort was limited to CMV serostatus. This cohort had only TCR beta chains sequenced, and the lack of alpha or paired-chain data limited which features could be detected. Linkage disequilibrium might explain the correlated functional status among segregating V segments, but an unknown experimental factor could not be excluded. A later analysis found that HLA-associated TCR beta chains were more clonally expanded and had lower generation probabilities than equally common non-associated chains. Because counts were too low, roughly 17 rarely observed V segments, including chromosome 9 orphons, were left out of the earlier analysis of about 620 of the donors. According to a later analysis, parvovirus B19, influenza, CMV and Epstein-Barr virus appeared linked to several top co-occurrence clusters. A further reported finding was that TCR beta sequences accurately predicted the HLA-A and HLA-B alleles for most subjects in the first cohort. A later genetic analysis associated a missense DCLRE1C variant with V-gene and J-gene trimming of TCR beta chains, and an independent cohort replicated the association. According to a later analysis, most CMV-associated TCR beta chains appeared to be HLA-restricted, and the HLA associations seemed to be driven largely by CMV exposure. At a false discovery rate of 0.05, a later analysis linked approximately 18,000 TCR beta sequences to specific HLA alleles. In both the original and validation cohorts, the classifier was reported to diagnose cytomegalovirus status with high specificity and sensitivity. Presence/absence analyses assumed roughly uniform sequencing depth across donors, an assumption that may not hold.

Libraries were made using the immunoSEQ multiplex PCR assay. For the multiplex PCR, a mixture combining 60 forward primers for TCR Vbeta segments and 13 reverse primers for TCR Jbeta segments was used. The CDR3 region of rearranged TCR beta genes was amplified from genomic DNA with a multiplex PCR assay. The Illumina HiSeq System was used to sequence the amplified TCR beta libraries as 87-base-pair reads. On the authors' methods: A later analysis counted 75 million to 100 million unique TCR beta chains across the roughly 700 repertoires, and 9 million to 14 million of these chains were shared by at least two donors. To remove PCR and sequencing errors, raw reads were error-corrected and collapsed into unique sequences using a nearest-neighbor algorithm that merged closely related sequences. CDR3 sequences were aligned to IMGT reference sequences to assign V, D and J gene segments. For a sequence to be retained, at least a six-nucleotide match to both a V gene segment and a J gene segment was required. A rearrangement was called productive if the CDR3 had no stop codons and remained in frame with V and J, and every other rearrangement was called non-productive. Following IMGT convention, CDR3 was defined as the stretch from the second conserved V-encoded cysteine up to the conserved J-encoded phenylalanine. In an earlier analysis of more than 550 of the donors, sequences lacking an unambiguous match to a single V gene segment were excluded. An earlier analysis of several hundred of the donors called V segments functional above 56.7% productive rearrangements and segregating when the between-donor standard deviation exceeded 5%. A statistical classification framework was developed to diagnose cytomegalovirus status using the catalog of TCR beta chain sequences. A later analysis assigned V and J genes by comparing TCR nucleotide sequences with IMGT/GENE-DB human TR gene sequences. The TCRdist pipeline was used in a later analysis to assign CDR3 sequences and most-parsimonious VDJ recombination scenarios. In a later analysis, each TCR beta chain was defined by its CDR3 amino acid sequence together with its V-gene family, and reads lacking a unique V-gene family were excluded. To address suspected cross-contamination and a sequencing artifact, a later analysis removed roughly 580 highly shared, low-generation-probability nucleotide sequences. A later analysis calculated a clonal expansion index for each public chain from normalized within-repertoire ranks of inferred template counts. A later analysis computed generation probabilities with a VDJ recombination model fitted to out-of-frame rearrangements, and checked the results against IGoR. In a later analysis, hypergeometric tests were used to score TCR-TCR, TCR-HLA and TCR-CMV co-occurrence, with a repertoire-size bias correction applied to TCR pairs. A later analysis estimated false discovery rates by permuting HLA or CMV assignments 20 times. A later analysis grouped co-occurring TCRs with DBSCAN, adding TCRdist sequence similarity when clustering within HLA-allele-positive subsets. Co-occurrence clustering excluded repertoires with fewer than 30,000 or more than 120,000 public chains, plus five with anomalous nucleotide sharing. Drawn from immuneACCESS, this table holds only the in-frame rearrangements with V and J called that TCRdb kept. Clones are partly lost; checked studies trace under half to an unresolved V gene and leave the rest unexplained. V, J and clone size are taken as reported in that table, and D and trimming were inferred from the DNA itself. The sample table lists about 170,000 clones, over 80% of them with a count of one. The top ten hold 0.95% to 1.5% of the sample.

The chain links TRBV11-2 with TRBJ1-2, with 10 bases matching TRBD1. Sequenced input: PBMCs. The sequence was obtained from a boy aged 2 to 10 in good health and CMV-seronegative. The base sequence is TGTGCCAGCAGCTTCTCGGGACAGGGGCCCTTCGGCTACACCTTC. Its translation reads: CASSFSGQGPFGYTF.